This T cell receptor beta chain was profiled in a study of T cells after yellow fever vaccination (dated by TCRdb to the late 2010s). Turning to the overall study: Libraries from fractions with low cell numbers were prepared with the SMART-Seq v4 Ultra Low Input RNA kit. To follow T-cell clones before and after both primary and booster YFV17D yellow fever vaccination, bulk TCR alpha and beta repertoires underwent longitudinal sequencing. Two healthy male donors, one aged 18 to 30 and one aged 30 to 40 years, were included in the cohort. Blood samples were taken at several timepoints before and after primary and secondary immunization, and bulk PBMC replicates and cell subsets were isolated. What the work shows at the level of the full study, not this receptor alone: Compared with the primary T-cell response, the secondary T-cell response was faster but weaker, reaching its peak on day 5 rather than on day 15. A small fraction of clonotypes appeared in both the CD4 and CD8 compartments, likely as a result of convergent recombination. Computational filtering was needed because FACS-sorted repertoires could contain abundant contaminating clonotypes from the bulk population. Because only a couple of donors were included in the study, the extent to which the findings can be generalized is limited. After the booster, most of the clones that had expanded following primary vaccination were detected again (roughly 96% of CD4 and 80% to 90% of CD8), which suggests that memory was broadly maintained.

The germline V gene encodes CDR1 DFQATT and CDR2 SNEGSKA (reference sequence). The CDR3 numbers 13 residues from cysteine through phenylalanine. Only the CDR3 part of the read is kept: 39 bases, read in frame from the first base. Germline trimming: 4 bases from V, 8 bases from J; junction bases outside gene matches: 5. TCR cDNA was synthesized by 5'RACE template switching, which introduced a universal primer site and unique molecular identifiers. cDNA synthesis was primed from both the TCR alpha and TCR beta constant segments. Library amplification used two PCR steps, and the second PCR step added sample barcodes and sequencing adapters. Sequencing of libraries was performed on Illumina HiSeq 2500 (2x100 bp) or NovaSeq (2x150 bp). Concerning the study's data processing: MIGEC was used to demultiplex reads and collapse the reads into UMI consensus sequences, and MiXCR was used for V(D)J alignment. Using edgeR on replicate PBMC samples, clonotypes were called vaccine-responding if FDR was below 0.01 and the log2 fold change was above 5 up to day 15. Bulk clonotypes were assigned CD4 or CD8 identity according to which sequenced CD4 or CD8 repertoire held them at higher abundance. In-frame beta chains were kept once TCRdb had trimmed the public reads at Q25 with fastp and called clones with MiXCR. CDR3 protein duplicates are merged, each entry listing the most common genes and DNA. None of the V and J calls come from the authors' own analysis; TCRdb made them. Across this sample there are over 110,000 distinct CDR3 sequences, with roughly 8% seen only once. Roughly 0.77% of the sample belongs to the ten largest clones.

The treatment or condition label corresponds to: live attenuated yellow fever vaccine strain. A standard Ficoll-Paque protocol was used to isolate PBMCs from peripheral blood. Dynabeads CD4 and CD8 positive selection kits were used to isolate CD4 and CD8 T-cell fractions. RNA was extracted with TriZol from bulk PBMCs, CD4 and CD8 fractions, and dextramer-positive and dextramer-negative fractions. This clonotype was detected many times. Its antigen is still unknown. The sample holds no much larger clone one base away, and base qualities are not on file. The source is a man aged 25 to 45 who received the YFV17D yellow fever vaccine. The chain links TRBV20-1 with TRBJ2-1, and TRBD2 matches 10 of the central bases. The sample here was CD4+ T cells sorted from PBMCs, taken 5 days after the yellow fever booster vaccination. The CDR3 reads CSATGTSVHEQFF. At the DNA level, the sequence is TGCAGTGCTACTGGGACTAGCGTCCATGAGCAGTTCTTC.